The rows below give T cell receptor beta chains drawn from one sample of a study of shared clonotypes between healthy human individuals. The data were produced by immunoSEQ multiplex PCR, yet TCRdb's version contains in-frame clones alone and is incomplete. The data contain around 2.1 million clones, approximately 95% of them singletons. Sequenced material: naive CD4+ T cells sorted from blood. The receptors shown here come from a man aged 18 to 35 in good health. The CDR3 runs from the conserved cysteine through the conserved F or W. The D gene is left open where the match is weak. Size is stated for part of the rows, as once, few or many counts, or as a class when the clone is expanded.

clone_size: once
j_call: TRBJ2-5
d_call: NA
cdr3_length: 14
v_call: TRBV18
cdr3_nt: TGTGCCAGCTCACCACCGGCTGGCCAAGAGACCCAGTACTTC
cdr3_aa: CASSPPAGQETQYF

clone_size: once
j_call: TRBJ1-4
d_call: NA
cdr3_length: 15
v_call: TRBV28
cdr3_nt: TGTGCCAGCAGTCCCCGCAATAGGGTTAATGAAAAACTGTTTTTT
cdr3_aa: CASSPRNRVNEKLFF

clone_size: NA
j_call: TRBJ2-7
d_call: TRBD1
cdr3_length: 14
v_call: TRBV27
cdr3_nt: TGTGCCAGCAGGGCGGGACAGGGTCCCTACGAGCAGTACTTC
cdr3_aa: CASRAGQGPYEQYF

clone_size: NA
j_call: TRBJ2-7
d_call: TRBD2
cdr3_length: 16
v_call: TRBV28
cdr3_nt: TGTGCCAGCAGTTTAGGAGGCGGGGGGTATTCCTACGAGCAGTACTTC
cdr3_aa: CASSLGGGGYSYEQYF

clone_size: NA
j_call: TRBJ1-5
d_call: NA
cdr3_length: 14
v_call: TRBV11-2
cdr3_nt: TGTGCCAGCAGCTTAGCCGGGGGAAATCAGCCCCAGCATTTT
cdr3_aa: CASSLAGGNQPQHF

clone_size: NA
j_call: TRBJ1-1
d_call: TRBD1
cdr3_length: 15
v_call: TRBV6-5
cdr3_nt: TGTGCCAGCGGACCGACAGGGTATCACAACACTGAAGCTTTCTTT
cdr3_aa: CASGPTGYHNTEAFF

clone_size: NA
j_call: TRBJ2-4
d_call: NA
cdr3_length: 15
v_call: TRBV7-2
cdr3_nt: TGTGCCAGCAGCTTATCGGTAGCGGCCCCAGGGATTCAGTACTTC
cdr3_aa: CASSLSVAAPGIQYF

clone_size: NA
j_call: TRBJ2-5
d_call: NA
cdr3_length: 14
v_call: TRBV18
cdr3_nt: TGTGCCAGCTCACCCCGGGTGTCACAAGAGACCCAGTACTTC
cdr3_aa: CASSPRVSQETQYF

clone_size: NA
j_call: TRBJ2-2
d_call: NA
cdr3_length: 14
v_call: TRBV18
cdr3_nt: TGTGCCAGCTCACCACTGAAGACCGGCGGGGAGCTGTTTTTT
cdr3_aa: CASSPLKTGGELFF

clone_size: NA
j_call: TRBJ2-3
d_call: NA
cdr3_length: 13
v_call: TRBV28
cdr3_nt: TGTGCCAGCCAACCCGACCTGGTGGGTACGCAGTATTTT
cdr3_aa: CASQPDLVGTQYF

clone_size: NA
j_call: TRBJ2-7
d_call: TRBD1
cdr3_length: 15
v_call: TRBV19
cdr3_nt: TGTGCCAGTAGTCTCCGGGACAGGGGTTCCTACGAGCAGTACTTC
cdr3_aa: CASSLRDRGSYEQYF

clone_size: NA
j_call: TRBJ2-7
d_call: TRBD2
cdr3_length: 15
v_call: TRBV18
cdr3_nt: TGTGCCAGCTCACCAGGACTAGCGGGAACCTACGAGCAGTACTTC
cdr3_aa: CASSPGLAGTYEQYF

clone_size: once
j_call: TRBJ2-1
d_call: TRBD2
cdr3_length: 17
v_call: TRBV5-1
cdr3_nt: TGCGCCAGCAGTTTTCCGGGACTAGCGGGGGGAGACAATGAGCAGTTCTTC
cdr3_aa: CASSFPGLAGGDNEQFF

clone_size: NA
j_call: TRBJ2-3
d_call: NA
cdr3_length: 13
v_call: TRBV5-6
cdr3_nt: TGTGCCAGCAGCTCATGGGACACAGATACGCAGTATTTT
cdr3_aa: CASSSWDTDTQYF

clone_size: NA
j_call: TRBJ1-3
d_call: NA
cdr3_length: 19
v_call: TRBV7-9
cdr3_nt: TGTGCCAGCAGCTTAGGGTCGACGCGAAGCCCCTCTCCTGGAAACACCATATATTTT
cdr3_aa: CASSLGSTRSPSPGNTIYF

clone_size: NA
j_call: TRBJ1-1
d_call: TRBD1
cdr3_length: 15
v_call: TRBV9
cdr3_nt: TGTGCCAGCAGCTTGACAGGGGGTATTTACACTGAAGCTTTCTTT
cdr3_aa: CASSLTGGIYTEAFF

clone_size: NA
j_call: TRBJ1-5
d_call: NA
cdr3_length: 13
v_call: TRBV30
cdr3_nt: TGTGCCTGGAGTGGAAATAGCAATCAGCCCCAGCATTTT
cdr3_aa: CAWSGNSNQPQHF

clone_size: NA
j_call: TRBJ1-2
d_call: TRBD1
cdr3_length: 13
v_call: TRBV6-5
cdr3_nt: TGTGCCAGCAGTGGACAGGGCACCTATGGCTACACCTTC
cdr3_aa: CASSGQGTYGYTF

clone_size: NA
j_call: TRBJ1-4
d_call: TRBD1
cdr3_length: 15
v_call: TRBV5-1
cdr3_nt: TGCGCCAGCAGCCGGACAGGGGAAGGAGGAGAAAAACTGTTTTTT
cdr3_aa: CASSRTGEGGEKLFF

clone_size: NA
j_call: TRBJ1-5
d_call: NA
cdr3_length: 15
v_call: TRBV7-2
cdr3_nt: TGTGCCAGCAGCTTAGCGGTAGGGTATGATCAGCCCCAGCATTTT
cdr3_aa: CASSLAVGYDQPQHF

clone_size: once
j_call: TRBJ1-4
d_call: NA
cdr3_length: 14
v_call: TRBV27
cdr3_nt: TGTGCCAGCAGCTCCGCGGGAGTTAATGAAAAACTGTTTTTT
cdr3_aa: CASSSAGVNEKLFF

clone_size: NA
j_call: TRBJ2-5
d_call: NA
cdr3_length: 16
v_call: TRBV30
cdr3_nt: TGTGCCTGGAGTGCCAACTTTAAAACAGGGCAAGAGACCCAGTACTTC
cdr3_aa: CAWSANFKTGQETQYF

clone_size: NA
j_call: TRBJ2-1
d_call: TRBD1
cdr3_length: 15
v_call: TRBV18
cdr3_nt: TGTGCCAGCTCACCGAGGACAGGGTCGGTCCATGAGCAGTTCTTC
cdr3_aa: CASSPRTGSVHEQFF

clone_size: NA
j_call: TRBJ2-2
d_call: NA
cdr3_length: 15
v_call: TRBV5-1
cdr3_nt: TGCGCCAGCAGCCCAACCCCCAGGGAAGCCGGGGAGCTGTTTTTT
cdr3_aa: CASSPTPREAGELFF